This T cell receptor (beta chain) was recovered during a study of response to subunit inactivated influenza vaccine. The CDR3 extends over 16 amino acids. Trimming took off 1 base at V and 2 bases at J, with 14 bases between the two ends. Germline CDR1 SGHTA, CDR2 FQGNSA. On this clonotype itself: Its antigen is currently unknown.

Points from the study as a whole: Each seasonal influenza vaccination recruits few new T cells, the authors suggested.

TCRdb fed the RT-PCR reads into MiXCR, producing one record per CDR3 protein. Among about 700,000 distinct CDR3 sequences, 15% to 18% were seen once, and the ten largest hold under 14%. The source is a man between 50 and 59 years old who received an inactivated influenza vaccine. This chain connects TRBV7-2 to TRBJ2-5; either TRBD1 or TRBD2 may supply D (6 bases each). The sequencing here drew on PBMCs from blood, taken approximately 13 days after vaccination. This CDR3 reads CASSLGVGGGQETQYF. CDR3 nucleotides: TGTGCCAGCAGCTTAGGGGTGGGGGGCGGTCAAGAGACCCAGTACTTC.